This TCR beta chain derives from a study of shared clonotypes between healthy human individuals. Of note for this clone: What it recognizes is unknown.

Sequenced by immunoSEQ multiplex PCR; TCRdb stores in-frame clones only, minus some. The sample yields some 2.4 million clones, more than 85% seen once. The germline V gene encodes CDR1 MNHNY and CDR2 SVGAGI (reference sequence). With 5 bases removed from V and 8 bases from J, the gap between germline ends came to 15 bases. The CDR3 contains 14 residues. General study findings and limits: Non-shared clonotypes showed lower generation probabilities than clonotypes common to all four donors.

This TCR derives from a man between 18 and 29 years old in good health. Some clones in this sample may be carry-over from other donors' samples. The sequencing sample was made of naive CD4+ T cells from PBMCs. Subset described: CD45RA+ positively selected. V gene TRBV6-6 combines with J gene TRBJ1-4, with D tentatively TRBD1 (5 bases). In DNA, the CDR3 is TGTGCCAGCAGTCTTGGGGGTATTCGGGAAAAACTGTTTTTT. Translation gives CASSLGGIREKLFF.